A selection of T cell receptor beta chains follows, all from one sample in a study of shared clonotypes between healthy human individuals. The table came from immunoSEQ multiplex PCR; TCRdb's copy has only in-frame clones and leaves some out. The profile covers some 2.1 million clones, with 80% to 95% appearing a single time and about 1.7% taken by the ten largest. Sequencing was performed on naive CD8+ T cells from PBMCs. The receptors stem from a man aged 18 to 30 in good health. Some clones in this sample may be carry-over from other donors' samples. Both conserved end residues are part of each CDR3. A D gene is named only where the DNA matches it firmly. The size field is filled for only some rows; it gives once, few, many or a size class.

clone_size	v_call	j_call	d_call	cdr3_nt	cdr3_aa
NA	TRBV6-1	TRBJ1-5	NA	TGTGCCAGCAGTGTAGAAATATTGGGCCGCGAACGACCCCAGCATTTT	CASSVEILGRERPQHF
NA	TRBV6-5	TRBJ2-1	TRBD2	TGTGCCAGCAGTTTCATCGGGACTAGCGAATACAATGAGCAGTTCTTC	CASSFIGTSEYNEQFF
NA	TRBV27	TRBJ2-7	NA	TGTGCCAGCAGGCCTCGGGCGGGGCCGGCCTTCTACGAGCAGTACTTC	CASRPRAGPAFYEQYF
once	TRBV6-6	TRBJ2-7	NA	TGTGCCAGCAGCATAGCGATTAGCTCCTACGAGCAGTACTTC	CASSIAISSYEQYF
NA	TRBV7-6	TRBJ2-5	NA	TGTGCCAGCAGCTCGAAGGGGGTGACAAAAGAGACCCAGTACTTC	CASSSKGVTKETQYF
NA	TRBV5-1	TRBJ2-7	TRBD1	TGCGCCAGCAGGTTGGATCCCGGGACAGGGGGCTACGAGCAGTACTTC	CASRLDPGTGGYEQYF
NA	TRBV4-3	TRBJ2-7	TRBD2	TGCGCCAGCAGCCAGGGACTAGCGGGAGCAGTATACGAGCAGTACTTC	CASSQGLAGAVYEQYF
NA	TRBV6-5	TRBJ1-1	NA	TGTGCCAGCAGACAACGAGGGGACACTGAAGCTTTCTTT	CASRQRGDTEAFF
NA	TRBV7-3	TRBJ2-1	NA	TGTGCCAGCAGCTTAGCAGGTAGCCCCGAGCAGTTCTTC	CASSLAGSPEQFF
NA	TRBV19	TRBJ1-4	NA	TGTGCCAGTACCTCTGGACTGGGAAAACTGTTTTTT	CASTSGLGKLFF
NA	TRBV15	TRBJ2-7	NA	TGTGCCACCAGCGTCGGAGGGGGCAGCTCCTACGAGCAGTACTTC	CATSVGGGSSYEQYF
NA	TRBV28	TRBJ1-5	NA	TGTGCCAGCAGTTTCCCCCTTTATCAGCCCCAGCATTTT	CASSFPLYQPQHF
once	TRBV29-1	TRBJ2-5	NA	TGCAGCGTTGACGGGGGCCTGCGCCGGGAGACCCAGTACTTC	CSVDGGLRRETQYF
NA	TRBV5-4	TRBJ2-1	NA	TGTGCCAGCAGCGGTGGTATGGCTGAGCAGTTCTTC	CASSGGMAEQFF
NA	TRBV10-3	TRBJ2-1	NA	TGTGCCATCAGTGAGACTCAGAGCTCCTACAATGAGCAGTTCTTC	CAISETQSSYNEQFF
NA	TRBV27	TRBJ2-7	TRBD1	TGTGCCAGCGCAACAGGGGGCTATACCTACGAGCAGTACTTC	CASATGGYTYEQYF
NA	TRBV13	TRBJ2-7	TRBD2	TGTGCCAGCAGCTCCCGGCGGGAGCTCGGTCCCGAGCAGTACTTC	CASSSRRELGPEQYF
NA	TRBV4-1	TRBJ2-5	NA	TGCGCCAGCAGCCAAGATTGGGGGACGGAGATAAGAAAGACCCAGTACTTC	CASSQDWGTEIRKTQYF
NA	TRBV7-9	TRBJ2-3	NA	TGTGCCAGCAGCAACTACGAGGCGTCGGGCACAGATACGCAGTATTTT	CASSNYEASGTDTQYF
NA	TRBV7-2	TRBJ2-7	TRBD2	TGTGCCAGCAGCTTAGCGCGACGGGAGGGCCTCGAGCAGTACTTC	CASSLARREGLEQYF
NA	TRBV7-9	TRBJ2-7	NA	TGTGCCAGCACCCCCCCGGTCGGGCCGAACGAGCAGTACTTC	CASTPPVGPNEQYF
NA	TRBV4-3	TRBJ2-4	NA	TGCGCCAGCAGCCAAGATCGGGGGCCCAAAAACATTCAGTACTTC	CASSQDRGPKNIQYF
NA	TRBV14	TRBJ2-7	NA	TGTGCCAGCAGCCAAGTTCCCGGGGGTGGCTACGAGCAGTACTTC	CASSQVPGGGYEQYF
NA	TRBV7-2	TRBJ1-1	TRBD1	TGTGCCAGCAGCTTAAGACAGGGAAACACTGAAGCTTTCTTT	CASSLRQGNTEAFF
NA	TRBV28	TRBJ2-3	NA	TGTGCCAGCAGTACCCGGACAGGAGGGGCCACAGATACGCAGTATTTT	CASSTRTGGATDTQYF
once	TRBV7-7	TRBJ1-4	TRBD1	TGTGCCAGCAGCGTTGGACAGGGGAGTAATGAAAAACTGTTTTTT	CASSVGQGSNEKLFF
NA	TRBV19	TRBJ1-5	NA	TGTGCCGGGGGTAAGAGGACTCTCGGCAATCAGCCCCAGCATTTT	CAGGKRTLGNQPQHF
NA	TRBV28	TRBJ2-3	NA	TGTGCCAGCAGTTTCCCCGCTAGCGCAGATACGCAGTATTTT	CASSFPASADTQYF
NA	TRBV4-2	TRBJ2-7	NA	TGTGCCAGCAGCTATAAGGGCCCGAACGTGGAGCAGTACTTC	CASSYKGPNVEQYF
NA	TRBV27	TRBJ2-2	NA	TGTGCCAGCAGTTTCGGTCTAAACACCGGGGAGCTGTTTTTT	CASSFGLNTGELFF
once	TRBV7-8	TRBJ2-5	TRBD2	TGTGCCAGCAGCTTATTGGCGGGAGCATCCCAAGAGACCCAGTACTTC	CASSLLAGASQETQYF
NA	TRBV7-9	TRBJ2-7	TRBD1	TGTGCCAGCAGCTTTCCGGACAGGGCCTACGAGCAGTACTTC	CASSFPDRAYEQYF
NA	TRBV4-3	TRBJ1-2	TRBD1	TGCGCCAGCAGCACCAGGGGGCTAGGGTATGGCTACACCTTC	CASSTRGLGYGYTF
NA	TRBV13	TRBJ1-1	NA	TGTGCCAGCAGCCCCCCCACAGGACGGTACACTGAAGCTTTCTTT	CASSPPTGRYTEAFF
NA	TRBV11-2	TRBJ2-7	TRBD2	TGTGCCAGCAGCCTAGAGGCGGGGGGATCCGAGCAGTACTTC	CASSLEAGGSEQYF
NA	TRBV7-2	TRBJ2-3	TRBD2	TGTGCCAGCAGCTTAGACCTAGCGGGAGCGGATACGCAGTATTTT	CASSLDLAGADTQYF
NA	TRBV7-9	TRBJ1-1	NA	TGTGCCAGCAGCCGGGACACGGTGAACACTGAAGCTTTCTTT	CASSRDTVNTEAFF
NA	TRBV21-1	TRBJ1-5	NA	TGTGCCAGCAGCAATACCCAGGGTCATCAGCCCCAGCATTTT	CASSNTQGHQPQHF
NA	TRBV7-2	TRBJ2-1	TRBD2	TGTGCCAGCAGCTTAGAATTTGGGCTAGCGGGACTTTACAATGAGCAGTTCTTC	CASSLEFGLAGLYNEQFF
NA	TRBV30	TRBJ1-4	NA	TGTGCCTGGAGTGTGCGGGGGAAAGGCATGAATGAAAAACTGTTTTTT	CAWSVRGKGMNEKLFF
NA	TRBV18	TRBJ1-2	NA	TGTGCCAGCTCACCCGCGCGGGAGGGAGAGTATGGCTACACCTTC	CASSPAREGEYGYTF
NA	TRBV9	TRBJ2-1	NA	TGTGCCAGCAGCCTTGGGACTCACAATGAGCAGTTCTTC	CASSLGTHNEQFF
NA	TRBV27	TRBJ1-4	NA	TGTGCCAGCAGTCTTCGGGAGGGCAGAGTTGAAAAACTGTTTTTT	CASSLREGRVEKLFF
NA	TRBV6-6	TRBJ2-1	NA	TGTGCCAGCAGAACGGACTTACCCTACAATGAGCAGTTCTTC	CASRTDLPYNEQFF
NA	TRBV28	TRBJ1-2	NA	TGTGCCAGCAGTTTAGCAGGGGCCTCCTATGGCTACACCTTC	CASSLAGASYGYTF
few	TRBV19	TRBJ2-1	NA	TGTGCCAGTAGTATCTCGTCCTACAATGAGCAGTTCTTC	CASSISSYNEQFF
once	TRBV6-1	TRBJ2-7	NA	TGTGCCAGCCCAGGGATCGACGGACCCACCTACGAGCAGTACTTC	CASPGIDGPTYEQYF
NA	TRBV4-3	TRBJ2-7	NA	TGCGCCAGCAGCCAAGGATCAACCTACGAGCAGTACTTC	CASSQGSTYEQYF
NA	TRBV19	TRBJ2-7	NA	TGTGCCAGTAGTATAGTTACGGGTAGCGAGCAGTACTTC	CASSIVTGSEQYF
once	TRBV9	TRBJ1-2	NA	TGTGCCAGCAGCGTTCCCATCGGGGGGGGCTATGGCTACACCTTC	CASSVPIGGGYGYTF
NA	TRBV27	TRBJ1-5	TRBD1	TGTGCCAGCAGTTCCCACAGGGGTGGTCAGCCCCAGCATTTT	CASSSHRGGQPQHF
NA	TRBV2	TRBJ2-5	NA	TGTGCCAGCAGTGAAGGCCTTAGGGTTCAAGAGACCCAGTACTTC	CASSEGLRVQETQYF
once	TRBV6-1	TRBJ1-5	NA	TGTGCCAGCAGTGAATTGGCGGGATATCAGCCCCAGCATTTT	CASSELAGYQPQHF
NA	TRBV30	TRBJ1-2	NA	TGTGCCTGGGAAGGCTACGGCTACACCTTC	CAWEGYGYTF
NA	TRBV7-9	TRBJ1-3	NA	TGTGCCAGCAGCTTACGAGAAGTAACCATATATTTT	CASSLREVTIYF
NA	TRBV9	TRBJ2-7	TRBD1	TGTGCCAGCAGCCCTGGACAGGGTTTGAGCTACGAGCAGTACTTC	CASSPGQGLSYEQYF
NA	TRBV15	TRBJ2-7	NA	TGTGCCACCAGCTCATCGACGGACTCCACCTACGAGCAGTACTTC	CATSSSTDSTYEQYF
NA	TRBV11-2	TRBJ2-2	NA	TGTGCCAGCAGCTTAGCAGCCGAGGGGACCGGGGAGCTGTTTTTT	CASSLAAEGTGELFF
NA	TRBV6-5	TRBJ1-1	NA	TGTGCCAGCAGTTATTTCCGGGGGCAGAGGATTGAAGCTTTCTTT	CASSYFRGQRIEAFF
NA	TRBV5-6	TRBJ1-3	NA	TGTGCCAGCAGCTTGGGGGATGCCCGACACTCTGGAAACACCATATATTTT	CASSLGDARHSGNTIYF